This TCR beta chain was obtained from a study of blood T cells in healthy people across ages. Germline CDR1 SGHRS, CDR2 YFSETQ. This CDR3 contains 19 residues. After removal of 4 bases from V and 2 bases from J, the junction contained 15 bases not matched to a gene. For the second PCR, which ran for roughly 6 to 12 cycles, a sample-barcoded 5' primer and a J-beta primer mix were used. Each CDR3 protein gets one entry after TCRdb re-called the 5' RACE reads with MiXCR. The data show about 730,000 distinct CDR3 sequences, with roughly 44% seen just once and approximately 22% held by the top ten. The V gene is TRBV5-1, the J gene TRBJ2-3, with 11 bases identical to TRBD2. This sequence was found in a woman aged 55 to 70 in good health. The material sequenced was blood. The CDR3 reads CASSRVALAGGRDTDTQYF. The CDR3 DNA sequence: TGCGCCAGCAGCCGTGTAGCCCTAGCGGGGGGCCGGGACACAGATACGCAGTATTTT.